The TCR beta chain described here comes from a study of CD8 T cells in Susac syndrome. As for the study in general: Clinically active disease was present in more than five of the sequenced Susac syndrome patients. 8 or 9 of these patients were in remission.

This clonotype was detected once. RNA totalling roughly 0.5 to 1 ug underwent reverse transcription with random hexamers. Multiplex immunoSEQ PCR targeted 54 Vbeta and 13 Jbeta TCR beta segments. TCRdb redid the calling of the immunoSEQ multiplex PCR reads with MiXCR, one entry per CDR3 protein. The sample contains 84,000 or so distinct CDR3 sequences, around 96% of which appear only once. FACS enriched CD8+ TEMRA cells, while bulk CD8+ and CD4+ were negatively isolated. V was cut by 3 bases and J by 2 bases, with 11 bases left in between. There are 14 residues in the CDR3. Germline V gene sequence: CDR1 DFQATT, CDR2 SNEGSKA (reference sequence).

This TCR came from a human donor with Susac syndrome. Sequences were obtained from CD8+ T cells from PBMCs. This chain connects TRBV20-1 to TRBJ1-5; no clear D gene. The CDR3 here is CSASSGDGNQPQHF. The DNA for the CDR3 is TGCAGTGCTAGTTCCGGGGATGGCAATCAGCCCCAGCATTTT.